The T cell receptor (beta chain) under discussion was sequenced for a study of shared clonotypes between healthy human individuals. Deep-level settings were used for running the assay. The repertoire was sequenced with immunoSEQ multiplex PCR; TCRdb's copy has only in-frame clones and lacks some. The sample has around 2.1 million clones, roughly 95% seen once. Germline V gene lookup returns CDR1 SNHLY and CDR2 FYNNEI. V dropped 7 bases and J dropped 1 base, with 14 bases sitting between them. The CDR3 loop spans 14 amino acids. The chain carries TRBV2 and TRBJ2-7; perhaps TRBD2 as D (6 bases). The receptor was isolated from a man aged 18 to 29 in good health. The sequenced sample consisted of naive CD4+ T cells sorted from blood. Subset reported: CD45RA+ positively selected. In DNA form, the CDR3 reads TGTGCCAGCATCGGTCAGGGAGGTTCCTACGAGCAGTACTTC. Amino acid sequence: CASIGQGGSYEQYF.